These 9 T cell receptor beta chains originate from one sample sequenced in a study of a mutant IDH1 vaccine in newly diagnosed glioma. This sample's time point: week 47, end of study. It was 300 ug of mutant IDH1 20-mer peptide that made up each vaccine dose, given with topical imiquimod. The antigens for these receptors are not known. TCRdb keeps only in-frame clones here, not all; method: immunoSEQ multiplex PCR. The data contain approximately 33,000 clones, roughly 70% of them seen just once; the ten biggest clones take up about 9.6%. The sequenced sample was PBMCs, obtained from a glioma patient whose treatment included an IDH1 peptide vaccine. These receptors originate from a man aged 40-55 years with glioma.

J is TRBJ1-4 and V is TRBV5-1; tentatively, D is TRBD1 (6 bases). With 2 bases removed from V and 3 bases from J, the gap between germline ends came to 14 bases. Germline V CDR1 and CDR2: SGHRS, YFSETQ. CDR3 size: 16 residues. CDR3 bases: TGCGCCAGCAGCTTCTCCACGGGGGCAGCTAATGAAAAACTGTTTTTT. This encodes CASSFSTGAANEKLFF.

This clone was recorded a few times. This chain's CDR3 is CASSTTGGYYGYTF. The CDR3 nucleotides are TGCGCCAGCAGCACGACAGGGGGCTACTATGGCTACACCTTC. This chain uses TRBV5-1 with TRBJ1-2; 10 bases map to TRBD1. The length of the CDR3 is 14 residues. Germline CDR1 SGHRS, CDR2 YFSETQ. The V and J ends lost 4 bases and 3 bases, in that order; junction bases with no gene match: 3.

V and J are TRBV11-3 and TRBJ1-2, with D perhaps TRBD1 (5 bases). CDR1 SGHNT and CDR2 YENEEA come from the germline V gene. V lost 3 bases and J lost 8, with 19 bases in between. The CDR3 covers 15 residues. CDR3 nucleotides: TGTGCCAGCAGCTTCAATCACGTGTCAGGGTTCGGCTACACCTTC. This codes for CASSFNHVSGFGYTF.

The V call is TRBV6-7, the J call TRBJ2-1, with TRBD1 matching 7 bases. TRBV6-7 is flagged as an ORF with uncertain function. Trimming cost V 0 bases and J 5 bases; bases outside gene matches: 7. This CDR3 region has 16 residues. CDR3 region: CASSYSDDRVDNEQFF. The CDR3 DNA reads TGTGCCAGCAGTTACTCGGACGACAGGGTGGACAATGAGCAGTTCTTC.

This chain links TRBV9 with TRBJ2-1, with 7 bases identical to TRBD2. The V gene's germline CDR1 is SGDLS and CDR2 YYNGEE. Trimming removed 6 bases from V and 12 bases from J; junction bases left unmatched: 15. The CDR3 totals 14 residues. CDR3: CASTGAVAGQGQFF. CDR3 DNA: TGTGCCAGCACGGGAGCTGTAGCGGGCCAAGGGCAGTTCTTC.

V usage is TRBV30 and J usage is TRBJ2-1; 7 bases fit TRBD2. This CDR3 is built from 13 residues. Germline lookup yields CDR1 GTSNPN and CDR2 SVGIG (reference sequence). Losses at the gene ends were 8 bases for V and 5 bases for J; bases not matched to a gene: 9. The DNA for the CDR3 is TGTGCCAGCTGGGGGGAGGGTAACAATGAGCAGTTCTTC. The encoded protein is CASWGEGNNEQFF.

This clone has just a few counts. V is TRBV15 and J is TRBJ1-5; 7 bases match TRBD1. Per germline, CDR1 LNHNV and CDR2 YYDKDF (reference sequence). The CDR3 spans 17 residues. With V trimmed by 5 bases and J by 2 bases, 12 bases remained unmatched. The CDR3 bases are TGTGCCACCAGCGTGGAAAGGGGGCGGGAAGGCAATCAGCCCCAGCATTTT. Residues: CATSVERGREGNQPQHF.

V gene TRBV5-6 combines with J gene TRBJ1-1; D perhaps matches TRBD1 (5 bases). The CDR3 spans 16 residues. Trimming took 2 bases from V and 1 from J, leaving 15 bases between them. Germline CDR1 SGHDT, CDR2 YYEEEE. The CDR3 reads CASSLLAGPTNTEAFF. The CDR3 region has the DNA TGTGCCAGCAGCTTATTGGCAGGGCCAACGAACACTGAAGCTTTCTTT.

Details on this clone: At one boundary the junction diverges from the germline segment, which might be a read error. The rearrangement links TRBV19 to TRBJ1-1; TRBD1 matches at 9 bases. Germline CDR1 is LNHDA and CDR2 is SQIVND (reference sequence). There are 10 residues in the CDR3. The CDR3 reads CASSGDRECF. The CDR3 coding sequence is TGTGCCAGTAGTGGGGACAGGGAGTGCTTT. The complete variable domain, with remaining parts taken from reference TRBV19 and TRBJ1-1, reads DGGITQSPKYLFRKEGQNVTLSCEQNLNHDAMYWYRQDPGQGLRLIYYSQIVNDFQKGDIAEGYSVSREKKESFPLTVTSAQKNPTAFYLCASSGDRECFGQGTRLTVV.